One sample yielded the 9 T cell receptor beta chains listed below, sequenced in a study of T cells in Graves' hyperthyroidism and ophthalmopathy. It was RNA transcripts that yielded the amplified TCR beta CDR3 regions. In the first-round RT-PCR of the TCR CDR3, the HTBI primer set was used. TCRdb used MiXCR to reprocess the multiplex PCR reads, holding one entry per CDR3 protein. The repertoire holds hundreds of thousands of distinct CDR3 sequences, with 11% to 15% as singletons. The sequencing input was blood. The receptors come from a woman aged 18-30 years with Graves' hyperthyroidism.

This chain links TRBV6-1 with TRBJ2-2; unclear D gene. Trimming shortened V by 8 bases and J by 3 bases, and 4 bases separated the two germline ends. Germline CDR1 reads MNHNS; CDR2 reads SASEGT. There are 11 residues in the CDR3. The CDR3 nucleotides are TGTGCCAGCGAGCACACCGGGGAGCTGTTTTTT. This gives the protein CASEHTGELFF.

The rearrangement uses TRBV7-2 and TRBJ1-6, with TRBD1 identical over 11 bases. With 3 bases clipped from V and 9 bases from J, the junction kept 1 base outside the gene matches. CDR1 is SGHTA and CDR2 is FQGNSA in the germline V gene. The CDR3 runs 14 residues. CDR3 region: CASSLGQGGSPLHF. CDR3 DNA sequence: TGTGCCAGCAGCTTGGGACAGGGGGGTTCACCCCTCCACTTT. The full variable domain, rest sourced from reference TRBV7-2 and TRBJ1-6, is GAGVSQSPSNKVTEKGKDVELRCDPISGHTALYWYRQSLGQGLEFLIYFQGNSAPDKSGLPSDRFSAERTGGSVSTLTIQRTQQEDSAVYLCASSLGQGGSPLHFGNGTRLTVT.

The chain couples TRBV10-3 to TRBJ2-3, with 11 bases that match TRBD2. The germline V gene has CDR1 ENHRY and CDR2 SYGVKD. This CDR3 region has 14 residues. V shed 10 bases, J shed 8 bases, and the junction held 11 bases outside the gene matches. The CDR3 bases are TGTGCCACTTTAGCGGGAGGGCCTGGAGGTACGCAGTATTTT. It encodes CATLAGGPGGTQYF.

The gene calls are TRBV5-4 and TRBJ2-3; the match to TRBD1 covers 9 bases. Germline CDR1 is SGHNT and CDR2 is YYREEE (reference sequence). The junction had 20 bases not matched to a gene; V was cut back by 4 bases and J by 5 bases. CDR3 length: 19 amino acids. CDR3 sequence reads: CASSPWGEQGAGEGDTQYF. The DNA for the CDR3 is TGTGCCAGCAGCCCGTGGGGGGAACAGGGGGCGGGGGAAGGAGATACGCAGTATTTT. Variable domain in full (rest from reference TRBV5-4 and TRBJ2-3): ETGVTQSPTHLIKTRGQQVTLRCSSQSGHNTVSWYQQALGQGPQFIFQYYREEENGRGNFPPRFSGLQFPNYSSELNVNALELDDSALYLCASSPWGEQGAGEGDTQYFGPGTRLTVL.

This clonotype came up a few times. The CDR3 DNA sequence: TGTGCCAGCACCCCTAGGGGACAGGGGTCCAACGAGCAGTACTTC. Protein sequence: CASTPRGQGSNEQYF. The J gene is TRBJ2-7, the V gene TRBV12-3 or TRBV12-4; 10 bases agree with TRBD1. V dropped 7 bases and J dropped 5; count of bases not matched to a gene: 11. This CDR3 spans 15 amino acids.

The rearrangement links TRBV20-1 to TRBJ2-2; no clear D gene. Germline V CDR1 and CDR2: DFQATT, SNEGSKA (reference sequence). Trimming pared 4 bases from V and 6 bases from J, leaving 6 bases between. This CDR3 has 11 residues. CDR3 in amino acids: CSATSAGELFF. Written as DNA, the CDR3 is TGCAGTGCTACCTCCGCCGGGGAGCTGTTTTTT.

This clonotype was picked up many times. The chain couples TRBV3-1 to TRBJ2-5; possibly TRBD2 for D (6 bases). Per the germline V gene, CDR1 is LGHDT and CDR2 is YNNKEL (reference sequence). Trimming took 0 bases from V and 4 from J, leaving 9 bases between them. The length of the CDR3 is 14 residues. The CDR3 sequence: CASSQDLGGETQYF. The CDR3 DNA reads as TGTGCCAGCAGCCAAGATTTGGGGGGAGAGACCCAGTACTTC.

In its sample, this clonotype was seen a few times. This sequence joins TRBV6-2 or TRBV6-3 and TRBJ2-1; 11 positions agree with TRBD2. The J segment lost 4 bases and the V segment lost 2 bases, leaving 7 bases of the junction unmatched. The CDR3 is made up of 17 amino acids. The V gene's germline CDR1 is MNHEY and CDR2 SVGEGT. DNA for the CDR3: TGTGCCAGCAGTTACGTGATAGCGGGAGGGCTTTACAATGAGCAGTTCTTC. This codes for CASSYVIAGGLYNEQFF.

This clonotype was seen only once. The V and J genes are TRBV6-2 or TRBV6-3 and TRBJ1-4; 7 positions agree with TRBD1. The junction had 9 bases not matched to a gene; V was cut back by 2 bases and J by 6 bases. Per the germline V gene, CDR1 is MNHEY and CDR2 is SVGEGT. The CDR3 loop spans 16 amino acids. CDR3 in DNA: TGTGCCAGCAGTTACGACGTCTCTCAGGGGGATGAAAAACTGTTTTTT. Translated, it gives CASSYDVSQGDEKLFF.